This TCR beta chain was sequenced in a study of shared clonotypes between healthy human individuals. Profiled with immunoSEQ multiplex PCR; TCRdb holds only in-frame clones, not every one. The table has approximately 2,300,000 clones, 80% to 95% seen once; the top ten hold 0.3% to 0.45%. Germline CDR1 KGHSH, CDR2 LQKENI. The CDR3 is made up of 15 amino acids. The V and J ends lost 0 bases and 4 bases, in that order; junction bases with no gene match: 4. The receptor was isolated from a man younger than 35 in good health. Some clones in this sample may be carry-over from other donors' samples. The specimen sequenced was naive CD4+ T cells from PBMCs. Subset denoted: CD45RA+ positively selected. The chain couples TRBV18 to TRBJ2-7, with TRBD2 matching over 9 bases. The CDR3 loop is CASSPPAGGPYEQYF. As DNA, the CDR3 is TGTGCCAGCTCACCACCGGCGGGAGGGCCTTACGAGCAGTACTTC.